What follows are 23 T cell receptor beta chains derived from one specimen sequenced in a study of T cell repertoires in ileal Crohn's disease. The time point: neoterminal ileum biopsy at postoperative endoscopy, about 6 months after surgery. The protocol was immunoSEQ multiplex PCR, while the TCRdb copy is restricted to in-frame clones and leaves out a portion. This table has approximately 11,000 clones, 55% to 75% appearing once. The source material was ileal tissue. These receptors were collected from an adult with Crohn's disease.

This clone occurred once. This chain uses TRBV4-3 with TRBJ2-5; a possible D gene is TRBD2 (5 bases). Germline CDR1 is LGHNA and CDR2 is YSLEER. Trimming removed 0 bases at V and 0 bases at J, with 14 bases between. The CDR3 is made up of 17 amino acids. The CDR3 region is CASSQEADYSYQETQYF. The CDR3 DNA reads TGCGCCAGCAGCCAAGAGGCTGACTACTCGTACCAAGAGACCCAGTACTTC.

The chain has TRBV6-1 and TRBJ1-1; D might be TRBD1 (5 bases). V gave up 10 bases and J gave up 4 bases, with 19 bases separating them. Germline V gives CDR1 MNHNS, CDR2 SASEGT. CDR3 length: 14 residues. The CDR3 loop is CAIFFSGGSTEAFF. Here the CDR3 DNA reads TGTGCCATCTTTTTTTCCGGGGGTTCCACTGAAGCTTTCTTT.

V is TRBV5-1 and J is TRBJ2-3; weak D call: TRBD1 (6 bases). The germline V gene encodes CDR1 SGHRS and CDR2 YFSETQ. The CDR3 is made up of 13 amino acids. V lost 3 bases and J 2 bases, leaving 7 bases between the germline ends. The CDR3: CASSWDNTDTQYF. DNA of the CDR3: TGCGCCAGCAGCTGGGACAACACAGATACGCAGTATTTT.

The chain combines TRBV5-1 with TRBJ1-1, with TRBD1 as a possible D gene (5 bases). V lost 3 bases, J lost 5 bases, and 11 bases lay in between. The germline V gene has CDR1 SGHRS and CDR2 YFSETQ. The CDR3 extends over 13 amino acids. The CDR3 coding sequence is TGCGCCAGCAGCTCCGCAGGGAGGACTGAAGCTTTCTTT. It translates to CASSSAGRTEAFF.

J is TRBJ2-5 and V is TRBV5-6, with 9 bases aligning to TRBD1. Trimming removed 0 bases from V and 2 bases from J; junction bases left unmatched: 5. Germline values: CDR1 SGHDT, CDR2 YYEEEE. This CDR3 region has 16 residues. Written as DNA, the CDR3 is TGTGCCAGCAGCTTGGTCCGGGACAGGGCTCAAGAGACCCAGTACTTC. Its translation: CASSLVRDRAQETQYF.

The rearrangement joins TRBV27 to TRBJ2-2, with D possibly matching TRBD2 (5 bases). The CDR3 consists of 15 residues. Looked up from germline, CDR1 is MNHEY and CDR2 is SMNVEV (reference sequence). Between the trimmed V and J ends, which lost 5 bases and 8 bases, there was a span of 18 bases. CDR3 amino acids: CASSRLWRAGGELFF. The DNA for the CDR3 is TGTGCCAGCAGTCGACTTTGGCGGGCTGGGGGGGAGCTGTTTTTT.

The chain recombines TRBV4-1 with TRBJ2-2, with TRBD2 matching over 7 bases. The CDR3 consists of 16 residues. Germline V gene lookup returns CDR1 MGHRA and CDR2 YSYEKL. The ends lost 1 base at V and 0 bases at J; junction bases unmatched: 2. CDR3 region: CASSQAGGSNTGELFF. DNA for the CDR3: TGCGCCAGCAGCCAAGCGGGAGGTTCGAACACCGGGGAGCTGTTTTTT.

V usage is TRBV4-1 and J usage is TRBJ2-7, with 7 nucleotides matching TRBD1. Germline trimming cut 4 bases from V and 6 bases from J; bases unmatched to any gene: 9. CDR1 is MGHRA and CDR2 is YSYEKL in the germline V gene. The CDR3 length is 14 residues. CDR3 amino acids: CASSPTGRSGEQYF. As DNA, the CDR3 is TGCGCCAGCAGCCCGACAGGGCGCTCCGGCGAGCAGTACTTC.

CDR3 in DNA: TGTGCCAGCAGTGGCCACAGGACAGGGGCCTACGAGCAGTACTTC. It is translated as CASSGHRTGAYEQYF. The J gene is TRBJ2-7, the V gene TRBV6-5, with 9 bases fitting TRBD1. Germline lookup yields CDR1 MNHEY and CDR2 SVGAGI. This CDR3 has 15 residues. The V segment lost 5 bases and the J segment 2 bases; nucleotides outside the gene matches: 7.

The chain's CDR3 is CASRPGLAGTYEQYF. CDR3 sequence (DNA): TGTGCCAGCAGGCCGGGACTAGCGGGAACCTACGAGCAGTACTTC. The chain recombines TRBV6-5 with TRBJ2-7, with 13 positions matching TRBD2. This CDR3 spans 15 amino acids. The germline gives CDR1 MNHEY, CDR2 SVGAGI. With V trimmed by 6 bases and J by 2 bases, 4 bases remained unmatched.

The gene calls are TRBV7-9 and TRBJ2-1, with 10 positions matching TRBD2. The length of the CDR3 is 16 residues. V shed 1 base and J 0 bases; nucleotides not matched to a gene: 0. Germline V gene lookup returns CDR1 SEHNR and CDR2 FQNEAQ (reference sequence). Written as DNA, the CDR3 is TGTGCCAGCAGCTTAGGGACTAGCGGCTCCTACAATGAGCAGTTCTTC. This encodes CASSLGTSGSYNEQFF.

The CDR3 loop reads CASSLGVSTEAFF. CDR3 DNA: TGTGCCAGCAGCTTAGGAGTTTCCACTGAAGCTTTCTTT. The chain carries TRBV11-3 and TRBJ1-1; D not resolved. Germline CDR1 reads SGHNT; CDR2 reads YENEEA. The CDR3 is made up of 13 amino acids. Trimming stripped 1 base from V and 4 bases from J, with 7 bases between.

The V and J genes are TRBV7-2 and TRBJ2-7; 7 bases align to TRBD1. This CDR3 comprises 17 residues. Germline CDR1 reads SGHTA; CDR2 reads FQGNSA. V trimming: 2 bases; J trimming: 0 bases; junction bases outside the gene matches: 10. This chain's CDR3 is CASSLRPGGMSSYEQYF. The DNA for the CDR3 is TGTGCCAGCAGCTTAAGGCCAGGGGGTATGAGCTCCTACGAGCAGTACTTC.

The chain combines TRBV6-6 with TRBJ2-1; unclear D gene. Deletions cut 3 bases from V and 6 bases from J, with 9 bases between. The germline V gene encodes CDR1 MNHNY and CDR2 SVGAGI (reference sequence). The CDR3 consists of 13 residues. This chain's CDR3 is CASSYDTVNEQFF. The DNA of the CDR3 is TGTGCCAGCAGTTATGACACGGTCAATGAGCAGTTCTTC.

The CDR3 sequence is CASSLLAGGLDLYEQYF. Here the CDR3 DNA reads TGTGCCAGCAGCTTACTAGCGGGAGGCCTCGACCTCTACGAGCAGTACTTC. The V and J genes are TRBV11-2 and TRBJ2-5; 11 bases match TRBD2. The last part of the DNA fits TRBJ2-7 better; the J call may be wrong. The CDR3 is 17 residues long. Germline assignment: CDR1 SGHAT and CDR2 FQNNGV.

V and J are TRBV15 and TRBJ2-3; D may be TRBD1 (6 bases). V was clipped by 0 bases and J by 2 bases, with 15 bases between them. This CDR3 is built from 17 residues. Looked up from germline, CDR1 is LNHNV and CDR2 is YYDKDF (reference sequence). CDR3 residues: CATSRDWTEAITDTQYF. The CDR3 bases are TGTGCCACCAGCAGAGACTGGACAGAAGCAATCACAGATACGCAGTATTTT.

This clone has only one observation. The rearrangement uses TRBV7-6 and TRBJ2-1, with D possibly matching TRBD2 (5 bases). CDR1 is SGHVS and CDR2 is FNYEAQ in the germline V gene. This CDR3 has 12 amino acids. V lost 2 bases and J 8 bases, leaving 7 bases between the germline ends. CDR3 sequence (DNA): TGTGCCAGCAGCTTAAACGGGGATGAGCAGTTCTTC. Translating it yields CASSLNGDEQFF.

This clone was detected once. The chain is built from TRBV6-1 and TRBJ2-7; 9 bases agree with TRBD2. The V and J ends lost 6 bases and 4 bases, in that order; junction bases with no gene match: 7. Germline V lookup: CDR1 MNHNS, CDR2 SASEGT. There are 14 residues in the CDR3. The CDR3 DNA is TGTGCCAGCAGGCAGGCGGGAGGGCAGTACGAGCAGTACTTC. It is translated as CASRQAGGQYEQYF.

In this sample, this clone turned up once. The chain joins TRBV6-6 to TRBJ2-7; 12 nucleotides agree with TRBD2. The CDR3 spans 14 residues. J gave up 5 bases and V 6 bases, and 5 bases lay outside the gene matches. Per the germline V gene, CDR1 is MNHNY and CDR2 is SVGAGI (reference sequence). This CDR3 reads CASRLAGGNDEQYF. In DNA form, the CDR3 reads TGTGCCAGCAGACTAGCGGGGGGAAACGACGAGCAGTACTTC.

This rearrangement joins TRBV6-4 to TRBJ2-2; maybe TRBD1 (5 bases). The V gene's germline CDR1 is MRHNA and CDR2 SNTAGT. Trimming shortened V by 6 bases and J by 4 bases, and 12 bases separated the two germline ends. The CDR3 contains 14 residues. Written as DNA, the CDR3 is TGTGCCAGCAGCGCAGGGTCGGGCACCGGGGAGCTGTTTTTT. As protein: CASSAGSGTGELFF.

The chain recombines TRBV7-9 with TRBJ1-2, with a possible D match to TRBD1 (6 bases). Germline CDR1 reads SEHNR; CDR2 reads FQNEAQ (reference sequence). The CDR3 sequence is 16 residues long. Deletions cut 4 bases from V and 2 bases from J, with 17 bases between. In DNA, the CDR3 is TGTGCCAGCAGCTCCGGGGGGGCCGACAGGAACTATGGCTACACCTTC. This translates into CASSSGGADRNYGYTF.

The chain couples TRBV14 to TRBJ2-3; D remains ambiguous. CDR1 and CDR2 (germline): SGHDN, FVKESK. V was trimmed by 2 bases and J by 3 bases, leaving 6 bases between them. This CDR3 comprises 13 residues. CDR3 DNA: TGTGCCAGCAGCCAATTTCGGACAGATACGCAGTATTTT. It is translated as CASSQFRTDTQYF.

The CDR3: CASRTSGTNPYEQYF. The DNA for the CDR3 is TGTGCCAGCAGGACTAGCGGGACCAACCCCTACGAGCAGTACTTC. The chain uses TRBV27 and TRBJ2-7; TRBD2 agrees at 11 bases. The CDR3 has 15 amino acids. The germline gives CDR1 MNHEY, CDR2 SMNVEV (reference sequence). Trimming cost V 6 bases and J 2 bases; bases outside gene matches: 6.